This T cell receptor (beta chain) stems from a study of blood T cell repertoires in COVID-19. From germline, CDR1 is SGHRS and CDR2 YFSETQ. V was clipped by 4 bases and J by 7 bases; unmatched bases: 16. CDR3 length: 17 amino acids. Authors' methods: The assay estimated nucleated cells by amplifying reference gene primers. Clones were sequenced by immunoSEQ multiplex PCR, and TCRdb holds only the in-frame ones, with some missing. V and J calls and clone size are as listed in that table; D and trimming were resolved from the DNA. Here the sample spans just over 300,000 clones, approximately 86% being singletons. Participants were aged about 18 to 89 years from approximately 25 US areas. Recovery meant two consecutive negative NP/OP PCR tests, professional clearance, or resolved symptoms. This clone was counted only a few times.

The source of this sequence is a woman aged 18-29 years who had recovered from COVID-19. This chain connects TRBV5-1 to TRBJ2-1; 8 bases fit TRBD1. The sample comprised PBMCs or T cells enriched from blood (not recorded which). For the CDR3, the DNA is TGCGCCAGCAGCCGCCGACAGGGGCACCCCTACGGGAATGAGCAGTTCTTC. As protein: CASSRRQGHPYGNEQFF.